The present entry profiles one T cell receptor (beta chain) with its context. The target of this receptor is not known. Per-nucleotide qualities are absent, and no much larger clonotype sits a single base away. These data belong to a study of blood T cell repertoires in COVID-19 (dated by TCRdb to the early 2020s). Some background on the complete study: Samples from collaborators originated in the United States, Italy and Spain and spanned both the acute and convalescent phases of COVID-19. Where available, HLA class I and class II types were taken from metadata supplied by the sample provider and were not determined by assay-based typing. Subjects who had been exposed to COVID-19, were actively infected with it, or had recovered from it provided the deeply sampled blood TCRbeta repertoires that made up the dataset. Sample metadata almost always included a de-identified subject ID, COVID-19 status, age in years and sex. The repertoires were released in a freely available public database intended as a resource for research on the immune response to SARS-CoV-2. The samples were drawn from two sources: the first 160 participants of the ongoing ImmuneRACE study, and 1,000 to 1,500 subjects contributed by 6 global collaborators. The material from the prospective study consisted of cDNA or gDNA derived from T cells, B-cell-depleted T cells, or PBMCs.

Enrolling through a virtual design, the prospective study's participants ranged in age from roughly 18 to 95 years and lived across about two dozen United States geographic areas. In the prospective study, cohorts were assigned on the basis of participant-reported clinical history obtained from a screening survey and a study questionnaire. ImmuneRACE Cohort 3 recovered participants were defined by two consecutive negative NP/OP PCR tests, healthcare professional clearance, or symptom resolution. Each participant in the prospective study had whole blood, serum and a nasopharyngeal or oropharyngeal swab collected by mobile phlebotomists. Over an approximately 2-month period, participants in the prospective study had the option of providing additional blood draws and questionnaires. Before DNA extraction, prospective study blood samples were shipped either frozen or at room temperature. The immunoSEQ Assay, a bias-controlled multiplex PCR, was used to amplify TCRbeta CDR3 regions from genomic DNA. The study's processing was this. Within the assay, amplification of reference gene primers was used to estimate how many nucleated cells each sample contained. To quantify the absolute abundance of each unique TCRbeta CDR3 rearrangement, sequence reads were collapsed and filtered. For each sample, productive Simpson clonality was calculated by taking the square root of Simpson's diversity index across productive rearrangements. TCRdb limited this immuneACCESS table to in-frame rearrangements with V and J called. A share of clones is missing; checked studies link under half to unresolved V genes, and the rest is unexplained. Clone size and V and J calls were adopted from that table, with D and trimming inferred from the DNA. This sample lists some 260,000 clones; about 93% were detected once. The top ten constitute 1.5% to 2% of the sample.

On the study overall, not on this receptor specifically: The amount of clinical and demographic metadata varied by source and participant and was provided uncurated.

The CDR1 and CDR2 encoded by the germline V gene are MNHEY and SVGAGI. From its cysteine to its phenylalanine, the CDR3 spans 14 amino acids. The sequence is cut down to CDR3 DNA, 42 bases in frame from base 1. Between the V and J ends, shortened by 3 bases and 3 bases respectively, the junction contains 11 bases. This TCR came from a woman in her late teens or twenties who had recovered from COVID-19. Sequenced sample: PBMCs or T cells enriched from blood (not recorded which). Rearrangement joined TRBV6-5 to TRBJ1-2, with the D segment identity uncertain. CDR3 reads: CASSYRQAYYGYTF. Here is the DNA: TGTGCCAGCAGTTATCGCCAGGCCTACTATGGCTACACCTTC.